This TCR beta chain comes out of a study of T cell repertoires in cytomegalovirus infection. TCRdb re-called the reads with MiXCR, one entry per CDR3 protein. Of some 220,000 distinct CDR3 sequences in the sample, approximately 7% were seen once. The CDR3 has 16 amino acids. The V end was cut by 0 bases, the J end by 3 bases, with 15 bases between. Germline V gene sequence: CDR1 SGDLS, CDR2 YYNGEE. This clonotype came up many times. Its antigen is not identified. Findings and limits, study-wide: HLA-C-restricted, CMV-specific TCR beta clonotypes were dominant ex vivo. Summed frequency of shared TCR beta families picked out CMV carriers who also had the relevant HLA.

The clonotype comes from a human donor in good health (CMV status not recorded). Some clones in this sample may be carry-over from other donors' samples. Material: PBMCs. The V gene is TRBV9, the J gene TRBJ1-2; TRBD1 might be the D (5 bases). The CDR3 DNA sequence: TGTGCCAGCAGCGTAGATGACGGGGGGAGTCACTATGGCTACACCTTC. It is translated as CASSVDDGGSHYGYTF.